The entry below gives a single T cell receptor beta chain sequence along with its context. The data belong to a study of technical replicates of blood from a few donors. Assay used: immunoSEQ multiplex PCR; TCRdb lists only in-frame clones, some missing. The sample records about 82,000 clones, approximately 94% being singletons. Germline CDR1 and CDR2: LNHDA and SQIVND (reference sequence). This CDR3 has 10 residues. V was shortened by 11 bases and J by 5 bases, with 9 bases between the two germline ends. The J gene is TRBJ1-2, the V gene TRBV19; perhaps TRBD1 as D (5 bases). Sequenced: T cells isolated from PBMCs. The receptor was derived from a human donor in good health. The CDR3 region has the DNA TGTGCCTCCCGACAGTATGGCTACACCTTC. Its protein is CASRQYGYTF. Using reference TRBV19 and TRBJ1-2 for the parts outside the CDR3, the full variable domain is DGGITQSPKYLFRKEGQNVTLSCEQNLNHDAMYWYRQDPGQGLRLIYYSQIVNDFQKGDIAEGYSVSREKKESFPLTVTSAQKNPTAFYLCASRQYGYTFGSGTRLTVV.